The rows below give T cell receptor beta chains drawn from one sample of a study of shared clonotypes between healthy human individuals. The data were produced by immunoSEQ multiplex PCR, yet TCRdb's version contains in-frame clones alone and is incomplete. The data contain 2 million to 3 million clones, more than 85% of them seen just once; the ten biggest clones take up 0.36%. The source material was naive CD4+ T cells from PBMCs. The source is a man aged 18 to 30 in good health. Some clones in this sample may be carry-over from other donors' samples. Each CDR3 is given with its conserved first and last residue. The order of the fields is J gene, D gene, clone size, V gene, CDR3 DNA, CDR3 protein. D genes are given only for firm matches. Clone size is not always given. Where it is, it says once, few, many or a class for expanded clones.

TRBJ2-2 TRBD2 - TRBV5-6 TGTGCCAGCAGCTACGGACTAGCTGGGGAGCTGTTTTTT CASSYGLAGELFF
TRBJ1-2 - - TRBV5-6 TGTGCCAGCAGCTCCGGACAGATAGAGGGCTACACCTTC CASSSGQIEGYTF
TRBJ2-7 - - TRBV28 TGTGCCACCGCGCTCCCGGGGTACGAGCAGTACTTC CATALPGYEQYF
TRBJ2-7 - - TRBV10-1 TGCGCCAGCAGTAATGGCTACGAGCAGTACTTC CASSNGYEQYF
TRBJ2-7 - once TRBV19 TGTGCCAGTACTAGGACCCCCCAGACCTACGAGCAGTACTTC CASTRTPQTYEQYF
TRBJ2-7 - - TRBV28 TGTGCCAGCAGTAATACCTACGAGCAGTACTTC CASSNTYEQYF
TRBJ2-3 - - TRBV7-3 TGTGCCAGCAGCCCAAAGAAAGATACGCAGTATTTT CASSPKKDTQYF
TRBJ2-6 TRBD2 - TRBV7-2 TGTGCCAGCAGCTTAGTGCGGGGGTCTGGGGCCAACGTCCTGACTTTC CASSLVRGSGANVLTF
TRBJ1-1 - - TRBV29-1 TGCAGCGTTGTATTAACTGAAGCTTTCTTT CSVVLTEAFF
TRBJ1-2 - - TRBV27 TGTGCCAGCAGTTTGGCAGGGAGCTATGGCTACACCTTC CASSLAGSYGYTF
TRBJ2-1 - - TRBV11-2 TGTGCCAGCAGCTTGTCAATAAATATCGCCGATGAGCAGTTCTTC CASSLSINIADEQFF
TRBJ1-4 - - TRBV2 TGTGCCAGCAGTGGCCACTGGACCGCTGCTAATGAAAAACTGTTTTTT CASSGHWTAANEKLFF
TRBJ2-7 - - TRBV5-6 TGTGCCAGCAGCATGACTGCCACCTACGAGCAGTACTTC CASSMTATYEQYF
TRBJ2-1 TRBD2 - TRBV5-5 TGTGCCAGCAGCTTGGAGCCTAGCGGGAGAGTCAATGAGCAGTTCTTC CASSLEPSGRVNEQFF
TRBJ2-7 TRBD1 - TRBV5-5 TGTGCCAGCAGCTTGAGTAGGGGGCACGAGCAGTACTTC CASSLSRGHEQYF
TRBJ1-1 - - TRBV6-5 TGTGCCAGCAACCAGAACCGTATGAACACTGAAGCTTTCTTT CASNQNRMNTEAFF
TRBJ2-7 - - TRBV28 TGTGCCAGCAGTTTATGGGGGTCCTACGAGCAGTACTTC CASSLWGSYEQYF
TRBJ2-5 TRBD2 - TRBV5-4 TGTGCCAGCAGCCCCCGGACTAGCGGGAGCAGAGAGACCCAGTACTTC CASSPRTSGSRETQYF
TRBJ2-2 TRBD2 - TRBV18 TGTGCCAGCTCACCACGACTAGCGGTGACCGGGGAGCTGTTTTTT CASSPRLAVTGELFF
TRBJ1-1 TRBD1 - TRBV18 TGTGCCAGCTCAGTCGACAGGGTGAGTGGAGCTTTCTTT CASSVDRVSGAFF
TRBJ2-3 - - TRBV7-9 TGTGCCAGCAGCTTAGCACTAGCCTACACAGATACGCAGTATTTT CASSLALAYTDTQYF
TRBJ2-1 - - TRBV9 TGTGCCAGCAGCGTAGGGGGACGGGGGTCCTACAATGAGCAGTTCTTC CASSVGGRGSYNEQFF
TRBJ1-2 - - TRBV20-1 TGCAGTGCTAGAGATAACTATGGCTACACCTTC CSARDNYGYTF
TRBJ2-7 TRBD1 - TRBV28 TGTGCCAGCGGGACAGGTGGGGAAGGTTTCTTCGAGCAGTACTTC CASGTGGEGFFEQYF
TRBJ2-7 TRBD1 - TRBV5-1 TGCGCCAGCAGCTTACAGGGGATAGACGAGCAGTACTTC CASSLQGIDEQYF
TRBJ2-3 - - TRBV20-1 TGCAGTGCTCGAGGAGATACGCAGTATTTT CSARGDTQYF
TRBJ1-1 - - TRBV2 TGTGCCGGAGAGGTTTTTGGGGGGGGTCTGGGTGAAGCTTTCTTT CAGEVFGGGLGEAFF
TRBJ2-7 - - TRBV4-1 TGCGCCAGCAGCCAAGGTTTCAGGGGACCCGAGCAGTACTTC CASSQGFRGPEQYF
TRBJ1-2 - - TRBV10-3 TGTGCCATCAGTGACCCGACCGTAGGTAGGGGTGGCTACACCTTC CAISDPTVGRGGYTF
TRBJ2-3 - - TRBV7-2 TGTGCCAGCAGCTTAGATCTCTGGCAGGGAACCACAGATACGCAGTATTTT CASSLDLWQGTTDTQYF
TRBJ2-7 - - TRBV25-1 TGTGCCAGCAGTGACTCCTGGGGGAAGGACTACGAGCAGTACTTC CASSDSWGKDYEQYF
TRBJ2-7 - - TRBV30 TGTGCCTGGAGTCACCGACTCGAGCAGTACTTC CAWSHRLEQYF
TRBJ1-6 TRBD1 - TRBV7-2 TGTGCCAGCAGCTTAGTCTACTGGACAGGGAATTCACCCCTCCACTTT CASSLVYWTGNSPLHF
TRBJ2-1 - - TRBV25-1 TGTGCCAGCCCGAAGAGGGACAACTACAATGAGCAGTTCTTC CASPKRDNYNEQFF
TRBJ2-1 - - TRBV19 TGTGCCAGTAGTGGCTTCGGACAGGAGCAGTTCTTC CASSGFGQEQFF
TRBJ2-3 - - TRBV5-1 TGCGCCAGCAGCTTGGGGGACGCATACACAGATACGCAGTATTTT CASSLGDAYTDTQYF
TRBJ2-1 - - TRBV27 TGTGCCAGCAGTTTATCGAGGGCGGCCCAATACAATGAGCAGTTCTTC CASSLSRAAQYNEQFF
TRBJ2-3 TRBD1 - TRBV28 TGTGCCAGCAGTTACGGACAGGGAGAGCAGTATTTT CASSYGQGEQYF
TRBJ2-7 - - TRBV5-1 TGCGCCAGCAGCTTGGGGACCAGGGGCCTCTACGAGCAGTACTTC CASSLGTRGLYEQYF
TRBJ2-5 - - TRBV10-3 TGTGCCATCAGTGACATAAATAAACAGGGTCGCCAAGAGACCCAGTACTTC CAISDINKQGRQETQYF
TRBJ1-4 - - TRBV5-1 TGCGCCAGCAGCTTGGGACATATAGAAGATGAAAAACTGTTTTTT CASSLGHIEDEKLFF
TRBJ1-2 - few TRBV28 TGTGCCAGCAGTGCCGGTCACTATGGCTACACCTTC CASSAGHYGYTF
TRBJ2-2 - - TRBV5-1 TGCGCCAGCAGCTTGGAGGGAATGAAGACTGCCGGGGAGCTGTTTTTT CASSLEGMKTAGELFF
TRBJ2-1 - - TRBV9 TGTGCCAGCAGCGTAGTTCCGGGAGTCTACAATGAGCAGTTCTTC CASSVVPGVYNEQFF
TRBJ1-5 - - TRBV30 TGTGCCTGGAGCCACAGGGCCGATCAGCCCCAGCATTTT CAWSHRADQPQHF
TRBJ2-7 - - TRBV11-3 TGTGCCAGCAGCTTAGGGGAGGACGAGCAGTACTTC CASSLGEDEQYF
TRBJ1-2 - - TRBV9 TGTGCCAGCAGCGTAGGGACGGCCTCCTATGGCTACACCTTC CASSVGTASYGYTF